The rows below give T cell receptor beta chains drawn from one sample of a study of T cells in localized non-small cell lung cancer. This table comes from immunoSEQ multiplex PCR, and its TCRdb copy is limited to in-frame clones, with some not included. The sample carries tens of thousands of clones, around 87% recorded once. The source material was peripheral blood, sampled before any cancer treatment. These receptors all come from a man aged 18 to 49 with stage I lung adenocarcinoma. The CDR3 runs from the conserved cysteine through the conserved F or W. A D gene is named only where the DNA matches it firmly. For some rows the clone size is stated as once, few or many, or as a class when expanded; others skip it.

v_call	clone_size	d_call	j_call	cdr3_aa	cdr3_nt
TRBV2	NA	NA	TRBJ1-2	CASSVDRINYGYTF	TGTGCCAGCAGTGTCGACAGAATTAACTATGGCTACACCTTC
TRBV7-2	once	TRBD2	TRBJ2-3	CASSLLAGGPDTQYF	TGTGCCAGCAGTCTTCTAGCGGGGGGACCAGATACGCAGTATTTT
TRBV10-3	NA	NA	TRBJ2-3	CAISDPSRGSTDTQYF	TGTGCCATCAGTGACCCCTCTAGGGGCAGCACAGATACGCAGTATTTT
TRBV2	NA	TRBD2	TRBJ2-7	CASSGTSRQLGQYF	TGTGCCAGCAGTGGGACTAGCAGGCAACTAGGGCAGTACTTC
TRBV5-4	NA	NA	TRBJ1-1	CASSSLGQFASSEAFF	TGTGCCAGCAGCTCGTTAGGACAGTTCGCTTCCTCTGAAGCTTTCTTT
TRBV30	NA	NA	TRBJ1-5	CAWSRAGNQPQHF	TGTGCCTGGAGTAGAGCAGGGAATCAGCCCCAGCATTTT
TRBV7-9	NA	NA	TRBJ1-1	CASSLGIRTLAFF	TGTGCCAGCAGCTTAGGTATTCGGACGTTGGCTTTCTTT
TRBV5-5	NA	NA	TRBJ1-4	CASSPGRVADEKLFF	TGTGCCAGCAGCCCCGGAAGGGTCGCGGATGAAAAACTGTTTTTT
TRBV2	NA	TRBD2	TRBJ2-5	CASGLAGVVETQYF	TGTGCCAGCGGACTAGCGGGGGTGGTTGAGACCCAGTACTTC
TRBV19	NA	NA	TRBJ2-3	CASSMAGRLTDTQYF	TGTGCCAGTAGTATGGCAGGGCGATTGACAGATACGCAGTATTTT
TRBV28	NA	NA	TRBJ1-1	CASSLFYTIPNGLNTEAFF	TGTGCCAGCAGTTTATTCTATACTATCCCAAACGGGTTGAACACTGAAGCTTTCTTT
TRBV9	NA	NA	TRBJ1-6	CASSWRGGREDSPLHF	TGTGCCAGCAGCTGGAGGGGGGGCCGCGAGGATTCACCCCTCCACTTT
TRBV29-1	NA	TRBD1	TRBJ1-2	CSVGTGESYGYTF	TGCAGCGTTGGGACAGGTGAATCTTATGGCTACACCTTC
TRBV4-2	few	TRBD1	TRBJ1-1	CASSQTTGGAYTEAFF	TGTGCCAGCAGCCAAACGACAGGGGGTGCCTACACTGAAGCTTTCTTT
TRBV6-1	NA	NA	TRBJ1-2	CASSEAGGPYGYTF	TGTGCCAGCAGTGAAGCCGGGGGGCCGTATGGCTACACCTTC
TRBV19	NA	TRBD1	TRBJ2-3	CASRQQGASQNTQYF	TGTGCCAGTAGACAACAGGGGGCATCTCAAAATACGCAGTATTTT
TRBV5-6	NA	NA	TRBJ2-1	CASSFSGRNNEQFF	TGTGCCAGCAGCTTTTCGGGCCGGAACAATGAGCAGTTCTTC
TRBV6-1	NA	NA	TRBJ1-5	CASSTTGINQPQHF	TGTGCCAGCAGTACTACAGGGATCAATCAGCCCCAGCATTTT
TRBV7-3	NA	NA	TRBJ1-3	CASSLHPGEAGNTIYF	TGTGCCAGCAGCCTTCACCCGGGGGAAGCTGGAAACACCATATATTTT